This TCR beta chain came from a study of response to subunit inactivated influenza vaccine. TCRdb fed the RT-PCR reads into MiXCR, producing one record per CDR3 protein. The sample has around 650,000 distinct CDR3 sequences; 15% to 17% are singletons. The study's findings and limits: Each seasonal influenza vaccination recruits few new T cells, the authors suggested.

V trimming: 4 bases; J trimming: 4 bases; junction bases outside the gene matches: 7. This CDR3 region has 15 residues. The germline CDR1 and CDR2 sequences are SGHRS and YFSETQ. In its sample, this clonotype was seen a few times. The antigen remains undetermined. V and J are TRBV5-1 and TRBJ2-2; 7 bases are shared with TRBD1. The clonotype was recovered from a man aged 50 or older who received an inactivated influenza vaccine. Sequencing used PBMCs from blood, obtained 11 to 12 days after vaccination. As DNA, the CDR3 is TGCGCCAGCAGCCCGGACAGGTTAATCACCGGGGAGCTGTTTTTT. Translation: CASSPDRLITGELFF.